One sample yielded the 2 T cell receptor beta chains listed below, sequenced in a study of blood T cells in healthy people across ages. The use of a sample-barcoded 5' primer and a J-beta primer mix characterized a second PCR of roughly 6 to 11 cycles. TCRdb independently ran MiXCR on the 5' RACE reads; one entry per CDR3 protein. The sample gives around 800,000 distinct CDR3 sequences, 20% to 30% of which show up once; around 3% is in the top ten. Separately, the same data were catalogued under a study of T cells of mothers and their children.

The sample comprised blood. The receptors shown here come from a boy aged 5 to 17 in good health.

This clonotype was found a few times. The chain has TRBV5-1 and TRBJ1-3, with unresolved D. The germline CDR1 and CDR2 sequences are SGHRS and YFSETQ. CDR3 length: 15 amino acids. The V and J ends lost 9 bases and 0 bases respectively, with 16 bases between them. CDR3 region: CATKLTAGSGNTIYF. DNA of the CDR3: TGCGCCACCAAATTAACCGCAGGCTCTGGAAACACCATATATTTT.

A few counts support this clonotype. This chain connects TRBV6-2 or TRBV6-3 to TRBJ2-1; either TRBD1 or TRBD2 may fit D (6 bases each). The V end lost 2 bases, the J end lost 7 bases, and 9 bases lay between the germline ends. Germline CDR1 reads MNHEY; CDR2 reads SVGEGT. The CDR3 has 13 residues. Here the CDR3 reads CASSYGGGNEQFF. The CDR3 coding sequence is TGTGCCAGCAGTTACGGAGGGGGGAATGAGCAGTTCTTC.